Listed here are 2 T cell receptor beta chains from one sample, sequenced in a study of OX40 agonist ivuxolimab in advanced cancers. Sequenced by immunoSEQ multiplex PCR; TCRdb stores in-frame clones only, minus some. Found here are about 93,000 clones, under 95% of them singletons; the top ten hold about 2.6%. The material sequenced was CD4+ or CD8+ T cells sorted from blood, taken in a trial of the OX40 agonist ivuxolimab. Receptors originate from an adult with an advanced solid tumor such as melanoma, head and neck, liver or kidney cancer.

The rearrangement uses TRBV9 and TRBJ2-7; D uncertain. The germline V gene encodes CDR1 SGDLS and CDR2 YYNGEE. The CDR3 loop spans 14 amino acids. Trimming cost V 4 bases and J 1 base, with 12 bases left between them. CDR3 DNA sequence: TGTGCCAGCAGCCTATCCATCGATTCCTACGAGCAGTACTTC. The encoded protein is CASSLSIDSYEQYF. The variable domain in full, with the rest retrieved from reference TRBV9 and TRBJ2-7, is DSGVTQTPKHLITATGQRVTLRCSPRSGDLSVYWYQQSLDQGLQFLIQYYNGEERAKGNILERFSAQQFPDLHSELNLSSLELGDSALYFCASSLSIDSYEQYFGPGTRLTVT.

This chain uses TRBV13 with TRBJ2-1, with D maybe TRBD2 (6 bases). This CDR3 is 15 amino acids long. Trimming stripped 0 bases from V and 0 bases from J, with 6 bases between. The germline gives CDR1 PRHDT, CDR2 FYEKMQ (reference sequence). CDR3 DNA sequence: TGTGCCAGCAGCTTAGGCGGGAGCTCCTACAATGAGCAGTTCTTC. Translating it yields CASSLGGSSYNEQFF.